The 3 T cell receptor beta chains in this list originate from one sample, sequenced in a study of OX40 agonist ivuxolimab in advanced cancers. TCRdb's copy holds only in-frame clones and misses some; the assay was immunoSEQ multiplex PCR. The sample consists of some 15,000 clones, approximately 77% of them appearing once. The sample in question was CD4+ or CD8+ T cells sorted from blood, obtained in a trial of the OX40 agonist ivuxolimab. The receptors come from an adult with an advanced solid tumor such as melanoma, head and neck, liver or kidney cancer.

The table lists this clone with a few counts. V and J are TRBV7-9 and TRBJ2-7; a possible D gene is TRBD1 (6 bases). Germline V gives CDR1 SEHNR, CDR2 FQNEAQ (reference sequence). The V end lost 5 bases, the J end lost 2 bases, and 13 bases lay between the germline ends. The CDR3 covers 14 residues. The CDR3: CASSPPGQTYEQYF. The CDR3 nucleotides are TGTGCCAGCAGCCCCCCGGGACAAACCTACGAGCAGTACTTC.

The chain links TRBV27 to TRBJ1-4; TRBD1 might be the D (5 bases). Germline assignment: CDR1 MNHEY and CDR2 SMNVEV (reference sequence). V was pared by 9 bases and J by 5 bases, with 13 bases between. The CDR3 runs 13 residues. The CDR3 region is CASATDLNEKLFF. CDR3 DNA: TGTGCCAGTGCGACAGACCTCAATGAAAAACTGTTTTTT.

V and J are TRBV6-6 and TRBJ2-7; D might be TRBD1 or TRBD2, each matching 5 bases. Germline V lookup: CDR1 MNHNY, CDR2 SVGAGI (reference sequence). This CDR3 contains 14 residues. Trimming shortened V by 4 bases and J by 7 bases, and 17 bases separated the two germline ends. CDR3 coding DNA: TGTGCCAGCAGTTGGGGCAGCGGAGCGGTGGAGCAGTACTTC. This codes for CASSWGSGAVEQYF.